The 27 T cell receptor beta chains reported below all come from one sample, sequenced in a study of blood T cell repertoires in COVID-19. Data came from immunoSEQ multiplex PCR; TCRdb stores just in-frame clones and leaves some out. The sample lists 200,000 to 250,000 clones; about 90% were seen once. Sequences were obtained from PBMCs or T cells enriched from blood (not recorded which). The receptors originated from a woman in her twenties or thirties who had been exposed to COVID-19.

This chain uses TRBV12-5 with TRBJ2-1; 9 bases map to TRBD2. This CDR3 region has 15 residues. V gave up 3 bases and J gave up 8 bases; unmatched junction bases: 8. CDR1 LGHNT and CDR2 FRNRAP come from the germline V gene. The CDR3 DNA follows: TGTGCTAGTGGTTTCGTGGTAGCGGGAGCTCATGAGCAGTTCTTC. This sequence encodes CASGFVVAGAHEQFF.

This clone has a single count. In DNA form, the CDR3 reads TGTGCCAGCTCACCTTTCCGGGACATGAAAGGCTATGGCTACACCTTC. As protein: CASSPFRDMKGYGYTF. The rearrangement uses TRBV18 and TRBJ1-2; the D gene is possibly TRBD1 (6 bases). In germline, CDR1 is KGHSH, CDR2 LQKENI. Trimming took off 3 bases at V and 4 bases at J, with 18 bases between the two ends. CDR3 length: 16 residues.

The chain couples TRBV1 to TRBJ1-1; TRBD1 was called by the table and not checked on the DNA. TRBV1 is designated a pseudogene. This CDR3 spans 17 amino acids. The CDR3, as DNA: TGCACCAGCAGCCAGGCAAAGACAGGGGGACCGAACACTGAAGCTTTCTTT. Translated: CTSSQAKTGGPNTEAFF.

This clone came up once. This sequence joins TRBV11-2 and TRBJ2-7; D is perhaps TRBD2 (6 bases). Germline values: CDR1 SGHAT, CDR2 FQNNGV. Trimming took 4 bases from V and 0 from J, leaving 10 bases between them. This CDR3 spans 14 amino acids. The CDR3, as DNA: TGTGCCAGCAGCTATAGCGGCAGCTCCTACGAGCAGTACTTC. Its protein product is CASSYSGSSYEQYF.

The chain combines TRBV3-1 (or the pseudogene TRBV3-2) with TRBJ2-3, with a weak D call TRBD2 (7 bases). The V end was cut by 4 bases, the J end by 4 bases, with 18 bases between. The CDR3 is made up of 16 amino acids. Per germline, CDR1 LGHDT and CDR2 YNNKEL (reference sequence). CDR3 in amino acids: CASSRGGGRSADTQYF. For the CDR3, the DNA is TGTGCCAGCAGCCGGGGGGGCGGGAGAAGCGCAGATACGCAGTATTTT.

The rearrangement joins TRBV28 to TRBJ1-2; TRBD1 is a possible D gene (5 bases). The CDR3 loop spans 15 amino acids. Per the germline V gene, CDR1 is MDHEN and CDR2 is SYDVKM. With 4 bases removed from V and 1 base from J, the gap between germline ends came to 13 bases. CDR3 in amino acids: CASSSPQGLNYGYTF. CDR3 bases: TGTGCCAGCAGTTCCCCGCAGGGACTTAACTATGGCTACACCTTC.

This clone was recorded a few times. The CDR3 here is CASSYLAGTRNTEAFF. The DNA of the CDR3 is TGTGCCAGCAGTTACTTAGCCGGGACAAGGAACACTGAAGCTTTCTTT. V gene TRBV6-5 combines with J gene TRBJ1-1; a possible D gene is TRBD1 (6 bases). The V gene lost 1 base and the J gene lost 1 base, with 13 bases spanning the gap. Per the germline V gene, CDR1 is MNHEY and CDR2 is SVGAGI. This CDR3 region has 16 residues.

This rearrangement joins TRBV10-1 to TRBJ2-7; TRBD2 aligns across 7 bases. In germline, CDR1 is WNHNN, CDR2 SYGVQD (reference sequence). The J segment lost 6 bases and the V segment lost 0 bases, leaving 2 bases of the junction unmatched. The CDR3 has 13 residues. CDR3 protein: CASSESGGSEQYF. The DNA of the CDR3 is TGCGCCAGCAGTGAGTCCGGGGGGAGCGAGCAGTACTTC.

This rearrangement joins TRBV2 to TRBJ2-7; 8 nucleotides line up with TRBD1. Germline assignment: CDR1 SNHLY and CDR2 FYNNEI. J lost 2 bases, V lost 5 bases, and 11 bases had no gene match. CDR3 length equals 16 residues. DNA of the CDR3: TGTGCCAGCAGTTCCCTCCGGGACAGGCTCACCTACGAGCAGTACTTC. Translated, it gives CASSSLRDRLTYEQYF.

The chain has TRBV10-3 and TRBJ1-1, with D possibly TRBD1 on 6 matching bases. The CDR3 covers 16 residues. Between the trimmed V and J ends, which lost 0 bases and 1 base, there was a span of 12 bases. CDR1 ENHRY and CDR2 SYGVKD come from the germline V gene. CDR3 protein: CAISESTATGNTEAFF. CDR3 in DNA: TGTGCCATCAGTGAGTCGACCGCGACAGGGAACACTGAAGCTTTCTTT.

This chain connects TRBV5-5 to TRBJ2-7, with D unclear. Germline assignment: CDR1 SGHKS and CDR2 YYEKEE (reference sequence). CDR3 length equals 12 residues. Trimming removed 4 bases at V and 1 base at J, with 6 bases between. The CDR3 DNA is TGTGCCAGCAGCAGCCCATCCTACGAGCAGTACTTC. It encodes CASSSPSYEQYF.

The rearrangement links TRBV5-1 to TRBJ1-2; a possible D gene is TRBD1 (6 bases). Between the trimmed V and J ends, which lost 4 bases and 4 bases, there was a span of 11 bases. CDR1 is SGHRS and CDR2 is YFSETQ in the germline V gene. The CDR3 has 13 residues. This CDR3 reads CASSTQGGYGYTF. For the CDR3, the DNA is TGCGCCAGCAGCACACAGGGCGGCTATGGCTACACCTTC.

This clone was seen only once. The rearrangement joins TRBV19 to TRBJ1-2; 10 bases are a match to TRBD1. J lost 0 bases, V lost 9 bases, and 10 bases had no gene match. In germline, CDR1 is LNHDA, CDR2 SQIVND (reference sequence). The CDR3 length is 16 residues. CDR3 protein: CASRGDRGLTNYGYTF. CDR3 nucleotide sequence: TGTGCCAGCCGGGGGGACAGGGGATTGACTAACTATGGCTACACCTTC.

The chain's CDR3 is CASGLVRGGTDTQYF. In DNA form, the CDR3 reads TGTGCTAGTGGTTTGGTACGGGGTGGCACAGATACGCAGTATTTT. The chain has TRBV12-5 and TRBJ2-3; the D gene is possibly TRBD2 (5 bases). CDR1 and CDR2 from the germline V gene are LGHNT and FRNRAP. CDR3 length: 15 amino acids. The V end was cut by 0 bases, the J end by 1 base, with 8 bases between.

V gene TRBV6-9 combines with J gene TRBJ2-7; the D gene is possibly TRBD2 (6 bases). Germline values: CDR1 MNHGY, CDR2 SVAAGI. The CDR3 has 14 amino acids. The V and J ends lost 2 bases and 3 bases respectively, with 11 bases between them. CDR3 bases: TGTGCCAGCAGTTATCGGGACTGGAACTACGAGCAGTACTTC. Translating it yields CASSYRDWNYEQYF.

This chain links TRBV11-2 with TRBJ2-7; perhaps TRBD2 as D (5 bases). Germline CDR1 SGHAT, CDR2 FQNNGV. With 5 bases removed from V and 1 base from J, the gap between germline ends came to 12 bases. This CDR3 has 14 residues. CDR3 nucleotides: TGTGCCAGCAGCCCGGAGGCGGTTTCCTACGAGCAGTACTTC. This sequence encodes CASSPEAVSYEQYF.

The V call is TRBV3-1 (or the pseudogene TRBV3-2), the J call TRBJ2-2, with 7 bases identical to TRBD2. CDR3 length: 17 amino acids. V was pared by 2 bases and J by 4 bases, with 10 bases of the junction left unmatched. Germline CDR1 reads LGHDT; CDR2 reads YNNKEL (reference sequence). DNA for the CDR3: TGTGCCAGCAGCCAATCGGGGACTAAGCGGACCACCGGGGAGCTGTTTTTT. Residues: CASSQSGTKRTTGELFF.

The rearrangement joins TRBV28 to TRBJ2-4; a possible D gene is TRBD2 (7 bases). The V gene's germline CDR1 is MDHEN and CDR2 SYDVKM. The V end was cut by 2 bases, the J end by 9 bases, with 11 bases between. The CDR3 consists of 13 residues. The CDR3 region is CASSLGGAPIQYF. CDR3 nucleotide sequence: TGTGCCAGCAGTTTAGGGGGGGCCCCCATTCAGTACTTC.

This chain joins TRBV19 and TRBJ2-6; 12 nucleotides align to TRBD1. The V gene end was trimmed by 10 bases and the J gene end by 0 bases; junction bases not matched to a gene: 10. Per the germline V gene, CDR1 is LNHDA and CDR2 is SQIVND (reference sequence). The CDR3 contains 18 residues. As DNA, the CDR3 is TGTGCCACCCGGGACAGGGGGCGCCTAGGCTCTGGGGCCAACGTCCTGACTTTC. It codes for CATRDRGRLGSGANVLTF.

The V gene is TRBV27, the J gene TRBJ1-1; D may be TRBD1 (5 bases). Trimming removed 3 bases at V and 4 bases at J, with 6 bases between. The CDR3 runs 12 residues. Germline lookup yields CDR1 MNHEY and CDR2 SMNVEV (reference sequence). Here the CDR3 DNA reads TGTGCCAGCAGTTTCACAGGCACTGAAGCTTTCTTT. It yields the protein CASSFTGTEAFF.

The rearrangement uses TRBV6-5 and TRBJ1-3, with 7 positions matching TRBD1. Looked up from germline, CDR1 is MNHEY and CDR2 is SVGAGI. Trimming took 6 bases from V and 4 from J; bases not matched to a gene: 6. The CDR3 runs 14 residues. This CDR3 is CASSATGTGNTIYF. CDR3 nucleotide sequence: TGTGCCAGCAGCGCGACAGGGACAGGAAACACCATATATTTT.

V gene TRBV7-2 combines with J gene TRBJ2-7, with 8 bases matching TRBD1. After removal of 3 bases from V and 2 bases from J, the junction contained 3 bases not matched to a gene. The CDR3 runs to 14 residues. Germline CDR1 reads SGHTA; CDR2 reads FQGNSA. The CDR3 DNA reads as TGTGCCAGCAGCTTCGGGACAGGAGCCTACGAGCAGTACTTC. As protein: CASSFGTGAYEQYF.

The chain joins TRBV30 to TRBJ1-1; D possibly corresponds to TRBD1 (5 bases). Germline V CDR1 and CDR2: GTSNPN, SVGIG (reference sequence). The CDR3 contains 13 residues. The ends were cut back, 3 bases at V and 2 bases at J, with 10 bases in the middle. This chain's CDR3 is CAWSQGGNTEAFF. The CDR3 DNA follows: TGTGCCTGGAGCCAGGGCGGCAACACTGAAGCTTTCTTT.

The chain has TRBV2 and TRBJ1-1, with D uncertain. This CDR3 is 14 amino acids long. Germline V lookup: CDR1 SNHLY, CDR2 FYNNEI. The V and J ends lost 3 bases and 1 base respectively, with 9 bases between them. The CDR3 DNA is TGTGCCAGCAGTGACCGGGTACGGAACACTGAAGCTTTCTTT. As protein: CASSDRVRNTEAFF.

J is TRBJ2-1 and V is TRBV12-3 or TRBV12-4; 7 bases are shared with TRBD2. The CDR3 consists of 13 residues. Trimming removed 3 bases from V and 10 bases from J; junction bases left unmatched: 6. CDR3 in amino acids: CASSFPGGGEQFF. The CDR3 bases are TGTGCCAGCAGTTTTCCGGGGGGTGGGGAGCAGTTCTTC.

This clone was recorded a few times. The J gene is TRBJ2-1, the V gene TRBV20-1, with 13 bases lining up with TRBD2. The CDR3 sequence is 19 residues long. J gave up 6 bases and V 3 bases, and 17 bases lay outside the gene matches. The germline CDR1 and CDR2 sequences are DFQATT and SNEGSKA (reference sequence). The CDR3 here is CSASGPGTSGTPAANEQFF. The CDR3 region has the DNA TGCAGTGCTAGTGGTCCCGGGACTAGCGGGACCCCCGCCGCCAATGAGCAGTTCTTC.

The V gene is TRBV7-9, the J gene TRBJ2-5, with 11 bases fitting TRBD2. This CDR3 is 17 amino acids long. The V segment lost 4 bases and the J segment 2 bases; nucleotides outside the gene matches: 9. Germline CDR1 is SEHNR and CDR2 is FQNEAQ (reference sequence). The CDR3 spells CASSSDTSGRSQETQYF. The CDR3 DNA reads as TGTGCCAGCAGCTCCGACACTAGCGGGAGATCTCAAGAGACCCAGTACTTC.